Listed below are T cell receptor beta chains from one sample, sequenced in a study of shared T cell receptors in the human thymus. Profiled with immunoSEQ multiplex PCR; TCRdb holds only in-frame clones, not every one. The sample holds over 450,000 clones, approximately 80% seen once. This sample also appeared in a second study, on human thymus T cells.

The specimen sequenced was thymocytes. These receptor sequences come from a boy in the first two years of life with a congenital heart defect. Each CDR3 is given with its conserved first and last residue. Fields, in order: CDR3 protein, CDR3 DNA, V gene, clone size, J gene, D gene. A D gene is named only where the DNA matches it firmly. Size is stated for part of the rows, as once, few or many counts, or as a class when the clone is expanded.

CDR3 protein: CASRLAGGPNEQFF
CDR3 DNA: TGTGCCAGCAGACTAGCGGGAGGGCCAAATGAGCAGTTCTTC
V gene: TRBV5-4
clone size: once
J gene: TRBJ2-1
D gene: TRBD2

CDR3 protein: CASSSGGGELFF
CDR3 DNA: TGTGCCAGCAGTTCCGGAGGCGGGGAGCTGTTTTTT
V gene: TRBV6-5
clone size: .
J gene: TRBJ2-2
D gene: .

CDR3 protein: CSVALLDRNEQFF
CDR3 DNA: TGCAGCGTTGCTCTACTAGACCGCAATGAGCAGTTCTTC
V gene: TRBV29-1
clone size: .
J gene: TRBJ2-1
D gene: .

CDR3 protein: CASREGRGSYNEQFF
CDR3 DNA: TGTGCCAGCCGAGAGGGGAGGGGCTCCTACAATGAGCAGTTCTTC
V gene: TRBV11-2
clone size: few
J gene: TRBJ2-1
D gene: TRBD2

CDR3 protein: CASSQGKRTIYEQYF
CDR3 DNA: TGCGCCAGCAGCCAAGGGAAAAGAACTATCTACGAGCAGTACTTC
V gene: TRBV4-1
clone size: .
J gene: TRBJ2-7
D gene: .

CDR3 protein: CASSFRQAAKGLYGYTF
CDR3 DNA: TGTGCCAGCAGTTTTAGGCAGGCTGCTAAGGGGCTCTATGGCTACACCTTC
V gene: TRBV27
clone size: .
J gene: TRBJ1-2
D gene: .

CDR3 protein: CASSQTGDQPQHF
CDR3 DNA: TGTGCCAGCAGTCAGACAGGGGACCAGCCCCAGCATTTT
V gene: TRBV27
clone size: .
J gene: TRBJ1-5
D gene: TRBD1

CDR3 protein: CASSLARGGTSQQQYF
CDR3 DNA: TGTGCCAGCAGCTTGGCCAGGGGGGGGACTAGCCAACAGCAGTACTTC
V gene: TRBV5-4
clone size: .
J gene: TRBJ2-7
D gene: TRBD2

CDR3 protein: CASSKEGAGEATYEQYF
CDR3 DNA: TGTGCCAGCAGCAAAGAAGGGGCTGGCGAGGCGACCTACGAGCAGTACTTC
V gene: TRBV21-1
clone size: few
J gene: TRBJ2-7
D gene: .

CDR3 protein: CASSLGGLALNEQFF
CDR3 DNA: TGTGCCAGCAGTTTAGGCGGACTAGCTCTCAATGAGCAGTTCTTC
V gene: TRBV27
clone size: .
J gene: TRBJ2-1
D gene: TRBD2

CDR3 protein: CASSWVRGSEQYF
CDR3 DNA: TGTGCCAGCAGTTGGGTGAGGGGGTCCGAGCAGTACTTC
V gene: TRBV27
clone size: .
J gene: TRBJ2-7
D gene: .

CDR3 protein: CASGPLGPGMQTQYF
CDR3 DNA: TGTGCTAGTGGCCCGCTTGGTCCGGGGATGCAGACCCAGTACTTC
V gene: TRBV12-5
clone size: .
J gene: TRBJ2-5
D gene: .

CDR3 protein: CASSRQGRFYEQYF
CDR3 DNA: TGTGCCAGCAGTCGGCAGGGGCGCTTCTACGAGCAGTACTTC
V gene: TRBV2
clone size: .
J gene: TRBJ2-7
D gene: .

CDR3 protein: CASSLATSGPGFLGEQFF
CDR3 DNA: TGTGCCAGCAGCTTAGCGACTAGCGGCCCTGGTTTCCTCGGTGAGCAGTTCTTC
V gene: TRBV11-1
clone size: .
J gene: TRBJ2-1
D gene: TRBD2

CDR3 protein: CASSLDPALASGNEQFF
CDR3 DNA: TGTGCCAGCAGCTTAGACCCGGCTCTAGCGAGTGGGAATGAGCAGTTCTTC
V gene: TRBV7-9
clone size: few
J gene: TRBJ2-1
D gene: .

CDR3 protein: CASSESLDRVKNIQYF
CDR3 DNA: TGTGCCAGCAGTGAATCCTTGGACAGGGTCAAAAACATTCAGTACTTC
V gene: TRBV25-1
clone size: .
J gene: TRBJ2-4
D gene: TRBD1

CDR3 protein: CSVADRAYEQYF
CDR3 DNA: TGCAGCGTCGCGGACAGGGCCTACGAGCAGTACTTC
V gene: TRBV29-1
clone size: .
J gene: TRBJ2-7
D gene: TRBD1

CDR3 protein: CAISESGDYSYEQYF
CDR3 DNA: TGTGCCATCAGTGAGTCCGGGGACTATTCCTACGAGCAGTACTTC
V gene: TRBV10-3
clone size: .
J gene: TRBJ2-7
D gene: TRBD2

CDR3 protein: CASSLARLADSGAGELFF
CDR3 DNA: TGTGCCAGCAGCTTAGCGCGGCTAGCGGACAGCGGTGCCGGGGAGCTGTTTTTT
V gene: TRBV7-9
clone size: .
J gene: TRBJ2-2
D gene: .

CDR3 protein: CASSQGSEQFF
CDR3 DNA: TGCGCCAGCAGCCAGGGGAGTGAGCAGTTCTTC
V gene: TRBV4-3
clone size: .
J gene: TRBJ2-1
D gene: .

CDR3 protein: CASSPGGGRGTDTQYF
CDR3 DNA: TGTGCCAGCAGCCCGGGGGGCGGGAGGGGAACAGATACGCAGTATTTT
V gene: TRBV7-9
clone size: once
J gene: TRBJ2-3
D gene: TRBD2

CDR3 protein: CASSIRAGSTEAFF
CDR3 DNA: TGTGCCAGTAGTATAAGGGCGGGGAGCACTGAAGCTTTCTTT
V gene: TRBV19
clone size: few
J gene: TRBJ1-1
D gene: .

CDR3 protein: CASSLPDRGEQYF
CDR3 DNA: TGCGCCAGCAGCTTGCCCGACAGGGGCGAGCAGTACTTC
V gene: TRBV5-1
clone size: .
J gene: TRBJ2-7
D gene: TRBD1

CDR3 protein: CASRRADTSYNEQFF
CDR3 DNA: TGCGCCAGCAGGAGGGCAGACACCTCCTACAATGAGCAGTTCTTC
V gene: TRBV10-2
clone size: few
J gene: TRBJ2-1
D gene: .

CDR3 protein: CASSSRQGPGELFF
CDR3 DNA: TGTGCCAGCAGCTCCAGACAGGGGCCCGGGGAGCTGTTTTTT
V gene: TRBV11-2
clone size: few
J gene: TRBJ2-2
D gene: TRBD1

CDR3 protein: CSASEDTQYF
CDR3 DNA: TGCAGTGCTAGTGAGGATACGCAGTATTTT
V gene: TRBV20-1
clone size: .
J gene: TRBJ2-3
D gene: .

CDR3 protein: CASSQGQGGYGYTF
CDR3 DNA: TGCGCCAGCAGCCAAGGACAGGGAGGCTATGGCTACACCTTC
V gene: TRBV4-1
clone size: .
J gene: TRBJ1-2
D gene: TRBD1